The T cell receptor (beta chain) described here comes from a study of cytomegalovirus exposure and HLA in healthy donors. Findings of the study overall: In a later analysis, specific HLA alleles were associated with more than 15,000 TCR beta sequences at a 0.05 false discovery rate. Most TCR beta V segments were productive about 87% or about 30% of the time in an earlier analysis.

The CDR3 covers 18 residues. In germline, CDR1 is LGHNA, CDR2 YNFKEQ. Trimming removed 1 base from V and 7 bases from J; junction bases left unmatched: 13. On this clone: Its cognate antigen is unknown.

PCR was performed using 60 Vbeta and 13 Jbeta primers. Assay used: immunoSEQ multiplex PCR; TCRdb lists only in-frame clones, some missing. The sample holds 160,000 or so clones, roughly 80% seen once. Specimen: PBMCs. This chain links TRBV4-2 with TRBJ2-2, with TRBD1 matching over 9 bases. The sequence was obtained from a man aged 25-45 years in good health and CMV-seronegative. In nucleotides, the CDR3 is TGTGCCAGCAGCCAAGGGTGGCCGGGACAGGGTTCGGGCGGGGAGCTGTTTTTT. It yields the protein CASSQGWPGQGSGGELFF.